The 30 T cell receptor beta chains below were found in one sample sequenced in a study of blood T cell repertoires in COVID-19. Measured with immunoSEQ multiplex PCR; TCRdb has only the in-frame clones, and not every one. The data hold approximately 380,000 clones, with around 85% observed a single time. Material for sequencing was peripheral blood. These receptors all stem from a woman between 18 and 29 years old with acute or convalescent COVID-19.

The V call is TRBV12-5, the J call TRBJ2-5; tentatively, D is TRBD2 (6 bases). V was trimmed by 1 base and J by 0 bases, leaving 15 bases between them. CDR1 LGHNT and CDR2 FRNRAP come from the germline V gene. This CDR3 has 17 amino acids. CDR3 coding DNA: TGTGCTAGTGGTTTGGCAAGGGACTCAACGTACCAAGAGACCCAGTACTTC. Residues: CASGLARDSTYQETQYF.

The chain is built from TRBV14 and TRBJ1-2; 8 nucleotides match TRBD1. V lost 1 base to trimming and J lost 8 bases; unmatched junction nucleotides: 12. The CDR3 has 16 amino acids. Per germline, CDR1 SGHDN and CDR2 FVKESK. In DNA, the CDR3 is TGTGCCAGCAGCCAAGTGGAAGAGCAGGGGGCCAGGGGCTACACCTTC. Amino acid sequence: CASSQVEEQGARGYTF.

This clone was observed a single time. The genes are TRBV2 and TRBJ1-1, with D uncertain. Germline V gene data show CDR1 as SNHLY and CDR2 as FYNNEI. The CDR3 sequence is 16 residues long. Deletions cut 6 bases from V and 0 bases from J, with 17 bases between. Here the CDR3 reads CASRVPSLIMNTEAFF. CDR3 in DNA: TGTGCCAGCAGGGTCCCCTCCCTAATAATGAACACTGAAGCTTTCTTT.

The chain carries TRBV5-1 and TRBJ2-7, with 12 positions matching TRBD2. The ends lost 4 bases at V and 3 bases at J; junction bases unmatched: 5. CDR3 length: 15 residues. Germline assignment: CDR1 SGHRS and CDR2 YFSETQ. CDR3 sequence (DNA): TGCGCCAGCAGCCTTACTAGCGGGAGGAACTACGAGCAGTACTTC. Its translation is CASSLTSGRNYEQYF.

CDR3 nucleotides: TGTGCCAGCTCACCACCGCCGGGTCGCGAGACCCAGTACTTC. This sequence encodes CASSPPPGRETQYF. This chain connects TRBV18 to TRBJ2-5; D unresolved. Per germline, CDR1 KGHSH and CDR2 LQKENI. CDR3 length equals 14 residues. The V end was cut by 0 bases, the J end by 5 bases, with 10 bases between.

This chain links TRBV11-2 with TRBJ2-7; 10 bases are a match to TRBD1. This CDR3 spans 14 amino acids. Losses at the gene ends were 4 bases for V and 9 bases for J; bases not matched to a gene: 9. Germline-derived CDR1 and CDR2 are SGHAT and FQNNGV. CDR3 DNA sequence: TGTGCCAGCAGCTCCGAGGGACAGGGGTGGGCGCAGTACTTC. Amino acids: CASSSEGQGWAQYF.

This chain connects TRBV4-1 to TRBJ1-4, with 11 positions matching TRBD1. Germline values: CDR1 MGHRA, CDR2 YSYEKL. J gave up 7 bases and V 1 base, and 5 bases lay outside the gene matches. This CDR3 is 16 amino acids long. CDR3 DNA: TGCGCCAGCAGCCAAGGGCTGGGGACAGGGGGTGAAAAACTGTTTTTT. Residues: CASSQGLGTGGEKLFF.

The chain employs TRBV28 and TRBJ2-5; TRBD1 matches at 7 bases. CDR1 is MDHEN and CDR2 is SYDVKM in the germline V gene. V lost 6 bases to trimming and J lost 5 bases; unmatched junction nucleotides: 9. There are 14 residues in the CDR3. The CDR3 DNA sequence: TGTGCCAGCAGCTTTACAGGGGTGCGGGAGACCCAGTACTTC. This sequence encodes CASSFTGVRETQYF.

The genes are TRBV4-2 and TRBJ2-7; TRBD2 agrees at 15 bases. The CDR3 contains 16 residues. Germline-derived CDR1 and CDR2 are LGHNA and YNFKEQ. V dropped 4 bases and J dropped 2; count of bases not matched to a gene: 3. CDR3 nucleotide sequence: TGTGCCAGCAGCCCGGGACTAGCGGGGGGAACCTACGAGCAGTACTTC. This codes for CASSPGLAGGTYEQYF.

V is TRBV3-1 (or the pseudogene TRBV3-2) and J is TRBJ2-1; 11 nucleotides line up with TRBD2. The J segment lost 9 bases and the V segment lost 5 bases, leaving 6 bases of the junction unmatched. The CDR3 extends over 14 amino acids. Germline values: CDR1 LGHDT, CDR2 YNNKEL (reference sequence). The chain's CDR3 is CASSDSGRASEQFF. CDR3 coding DNA: TGTGCCAGCAGCGATAGCGGGAGGGCCAGTGAGCAGTTCTTC.

This clone was counted only a few times. This chain connects TRBV12-5 to TRBJ1-6, with 7 bases lining up with TRBD1. There are 14 residues in the CDR3. Trimming cost V 5 bases and J 7 bases; bases outside gene matches: 5. Germline CDR1 reads LGHNT; CDR2 reads FRNRAP. The CDR3 coding sequence is TGTGCTAGTGGTCTGACAGGGTGGAATTCACCCCTCCACTTT. The encoded protein is CASGLTGWNSPLHF.

This chain links TRBV23-1 with TRBJ1-4; D is unresolved. TRBV23-1 is noted as an ORF with a role that remains uncertain. The V and J ends lost 3 bases and 4 bases respectively, with 6 bases between them. This CDR3 comprises 13 residues. CDR3 nucleotide sequence: TGCGCCAGCAGTCATGGTAGTAATGAAAAACTGTTTTTT. This gives the protein CASSHGSNEKLFF.

The chain uses TRBV3-1 (or the pseudogene TRBV3-2) and TRBJ2-1; tentatively, D is TRBD2 (6 bases). This CDR3 contains 16 residues. V gave up 0 bases and J gave up 6 bases, with 15 bases separating them. CDR1 is LGHDT, CDR2 YNNKEL, per germline (reference sequence). Written as DNA, the CDR3 is TGTGCCAGCAGCCAAGATAGGGACTTGAGGATCAATGAGCAGTTCTTC. Translated: CASSQDRDLRINEQFF.

The rearrangement links TRBV27 to TRBJ2-3, with 7 positions matching TRBD1. V lost 2 bases and J lost 6; bases outside the gene matches: 5. From germline, CDR1 is MNHEY and CDR2 SMNVEV (reference sequence). The CDR3 is 14 residues long. CDR3 DNA sequence: TGTGCCAGCAGTTTAAACAGGGGTGGGGATACGCAGTATTTT. Translating gives CASSLNRGGDTQYF.

V usage is TRBV28 and J usage is TRBJ1-5; 8 bases match TRBD1. The germline V gene encodes CDR1 MDHEN and CDR2 SYDVKM. Trimming removed 7 bases from V and 5 bases from J; junction bases left unmatched: 10. There are 15 residues in the CDR3. CDR3 protein: CASTSTGVRDQPQHF. The CDR3 bases are TGTGCCAGCACCTCGACAGGGGTCCGTGATCAGCCCCAGCATTTT.

CDR3 DNA sequence: TGTGCCTGGAACCGACCGGGGATCGACGAGCAGTACTTC. Protein sequence: CAWNRPGIDEQYF. The V and J genes are TRBV30 and TRBJ2-7, with D possibly matching TRBD2 (5 bases). The CDR3 totals 13 residues. V was pared by 4 bases and J by 5 bases, with 15 bases between. In germline, CDR1 is GTSNPN, CDR2 SVGIG (reference sequence).

V usage is TRBV7-9 and J usage is TRBJ2-2, with 7 bases lining up with TRBD1. The CDR3 spans 15 residues. CDR1 and CDR2 (germline): SEHNR, FQNEAQ (reference sequence). J gave up 5 bases and V 5 bases, and 8 bases lay outside the gene matches. CDR3 loop: CASSLWDRITGELFF. DNA for the CDR3: TGTGCCAGCAGCCTTTGGGACAGAATTACCGGGGAGCTGTTTTTT. Full variable domain (missing parts from reference TRBV7-9 and TRBJ2-2): DTGVSQNPRHKITKRGQNVTFRCDPISEHNRLYWYRQTLGQGPEFLTYFQNEAQLEKSRLLSDRFSAERPKGSFSTLEIQRTEQGDSAMYLCASSLWDRITGELFFGEGSRLTVL.

V is TRBV5-1 and J is TRBJ1-6; TRBD1 might be the D (6 bases). Trimming removed 3 bases at V and 1 base at J, with 8 bases between. Germline values: CDR1 SGHRS, CDR2 YFSETQ. The CDR3 covers 15 residues. The CDR3 DNA reads TGCGCCAGCAGCTACAGGGAGTCCTATAATTCACCCCTCCACTTT. Protein product: CASSYRESYNSPLHF.

In its sample, this clone was seen once. The chain is built from TRBV12-5 and TRBJ2-5; the match to TRBD1 covers 7 bases. The CDR3 sequence is 14 residues long. V lost 6 bases, J lost 3 bases, and 7 bases stayed unmatched. Looked up from germline, CDR1 is LGHNT and CDR2 is FRNRAP. The CDR3 region is CASGDRTGEETQYF. The CDR3 nucleotides read TGTGCTAGTGGGGACCGAACAGGGGAAGAGACCCAGTACTTC. The whole variable domain, filled in from reference TRBV12-5 and TRBJ2-5, reads DARVTQTPRHKVTEMGQEVTMRCQPILGHNTVFWYRQTMMQGLELLAYFRNRAPLDDSGMPKDRFSAEMPDATLATLKIQPSEPRDSAVYFCASGDRTGEETQYFGPGTRLLVL.

This clone was observed a single time. The chain carries TRBV3-1 (or the pseudogene TRBV3-2) and TRBJ2-1; no reliable D call. V shed 2 bases and J shed 8 bases, with 10 bases lying between them. The CDR3 spans 13 residues. The germline V gene has CDR1 LGHDT and CDR2 YNNKEL (reference sequence). CDR3 sequence reads: CASSQFAVHEQFF. For the CDR3, the DNA is TGTGCCAGCAGCCAATTCGCGGTACATGAGCAGTTCTTC.

Comment on this clone: This CDR3 is also generated by other DNA sequences in the sample. V gene TRBV4-1 combines with J gene TRBJ1-2; D unclear. The CDR3 sequence is 15 residues long. V shed 0 bases and J shed 5 bases, with 13 bases lying between them. Germline V CDR1 and CDR2: MGHRA, YSYEKL. As DNA, the CDR3 is TGCGCCAGCAGCCAAGATAGCGGCGGGCGGTATGGCTACACCTTC. Protein: CASSQDSGGRYGYTF.

This clone was observed a few times. The chain has TRBV6-5 and TRBJ1-5; D uncertain. Germline V CDR1 and CDR2: MNHEY, SVGAGI. V lost 1 base, J lost 7 bases, and 11 bases lay in between. The CDR3 loop spans 14 amino acids. In DNA form, the CDR3 reads TGTGCCAGCAGTTACTTTAGGGAGGGACAGCCCCAGCATTTT. It codes for CASSYFREGQPQHF.

V gene TRBV21-1 combines with J gene TRBJ1-2. TRBV21-1 is a known pseudogene. This CDR3 comprises 19 residues. CDR3 in amino acids: CASSKAFSGGDILNYGYTF. In DNA form, the CDR3 reads TGTGCCAGCAGCAAAGCTTTCTCGGGGGGGGATATACTTAACTATGGCTACACCTTC.

The gene calls are TRBV21-1 and TRBJ1-3; TRBD1 is the table's D call, not checked against the DNA. TRBV21-1 is termed a pseudogene. The CDR3 spans 16 residues. CDR3 in DNA: TGTGCCAGCAGCAAAGCCGCAGGACACTCTGGAAACACCATATATTTT. Its protein product is CASSKAAGHSGNTIYF.

This chain links TRBV19 with TRBJ1-6; the D gene is possibly TRBD1 (6 bases). The CDR3 is 15 amino acids. Germline V CDR1 and CDR2: LNHDA, SQIVND (reference sequence). V dropped 3 bases and J dropped 7 bases, with 13 bases sitting between them. The CDR3: CASSITGTSNSPLHF. DNA of the CDR3: TGTGCCAGTAGTATCACAGGGACGAGCAATTCACCCCTCCACTTT.

The chain combines TRBV6-1 with TRBJ1-2, with D unresolved. Germline CDR1 and CDR2: MNHNS and SASEGT. Trimming left V 1 base short and J 6 bases short, with 9 bases between. The CDR3 covers 13 residues. The CDR3 loop reads CASSEVHSDGYTF. In nucleotides, the CDR3 is TGTGCCAGCAGTGAAGTCCACAGTGATGGCTACACCTTC.

The chain employs TRBV4-1 and TRBJ1-4, with 8 nucleotides matching TRBD1. Germline V gene sequence: CDR1 MGHRA, CDR2 YSYEKL. This CDR3 region has 16 residues. Trimming cost V 4 bases and J 8 bases; bases outside gene matches: 12. This chain's CDR3 is CASSPNPGGPGEKLFF. The CDR3 coding sequence is TGCGCCAGCAGCCCCAACCCAGGGGGCCCGGGGGAAAAACTGTTTTTT.

The chain couples TRBV6-5 to TRBJ2-3; perhaps TRBD1 as D (5 bases). V was pared by 3 bases and J by 1 base, with 14 bases between. The CDR3 runs to 16 residues. Germline V gene sequence: CDR1 MNHEY, CDR2 SVGAGI. The CDR3 DNA sequence: TGTGCCAGCAGTTATGTAGGGGTTCTAGGCACAGATACGCAGTATTTT. Translating it yields CASSYVGVLGTDTQYF.

The rearrangement links TRBV7-3 to TRBJ2-2; a possible D gene is TRBD1 (6 bases). The V gene lost 5 bases and the J gene lost 0 bases, with 16 bases spanning the gap. The length of the CDR3 is 17 residues. Germline CDR1 is SGHTA and CDR2 is FQGTGA. CDR3 in amino acids: CASSPLAGVPNTGELFF. CDR3 DNA sequence: TGTGCCAGCAGCCCGCTCGCAGGGGTCCCGAACACCGGGGAGCTGTTTTTT.

The V call is TRBV13, the J call TRBJ2-2; TRBD2 aligns across 10 bases. Trimming at V came to 5 bases and at J to 1 base, leaving 7 bases not matched to a gene. CDR3 length: 17 amino acids. Germline V gene sequence: CDR1 PRHDT, CDR2 FYEKMQ (reference sequence). The CDR3 reads CASSPLSGGVNTGELFF. In DNA, the CDR3 is TGTGCCAGCAGCCCCTTAAGCGGGGGGGTGAACACCGGGGAGCTGTTTTTT.